What follows are 2 T cell receptor beta chains derived from one specimen sequenced in a study of blood T cell repertoires in COVID-19. This table comes from immunoSEQ multiplex PCR, and its TCRdb copy is limited to in-frame clones, with some not included. The sample has hundreds of thousands of clones, approximately 90% seen once. The specimen was PBMCs or T cells enriched from blood (not recorded which). All receptors derive from a woman aged 18-29 years who had recovered from COVID-19.

The chain combines TRBV7-9 with TRBJ2-1; D remains ambiguous. Looked up from germline, CDR1 is SEHNR and CDR2 is FQNEAQ (reference sequence). V was trimmed by 10 bases and J by 0 bases, leaving 10 bases between them. The CDR3 covers 13 residues. The CDR3 is CATGPSSYNEQFF. In DNA, the CDR3 is TGTGCCACCGGCCCTAGCTCCTACAATGAGCAGTTCTTC.

The chain uses TRBV27 and TRBJ1-5; TRBD1 might be the D (6 bases). This CDR3 contains 14 residues. Germline loops: CDR1 MNHEY, CDR2 SMNVEV (reference sequence). The germline V and J ends were trimmed by 4 bases and 3 bases, with 10 bases remaining between them. This CDR3 is CASSSSGVNQPQHF. In DNA form, the CDR3 reads TGTGCCAGCAGTTCCTCAGGGGTCAATCAGCCCCAGCATTTT.